What follows are 24 T cell receptor beta chains derived from one specimen sequenced in a study of technical replicates of blood from a handful of donors (dated by TCRdb to the late 2010s). Receptors were amplified or captured by the immunoSEQ multiplex PCR assay. TCRdb limited this immuneACCESS table to in-frame rearrangements with V and J called. A share of clones is missing; checked studies link under half to unresolved V genes, and the rest is unexplained. The sample table lists 12,000 or so clones, 90% to 95% of them with a count of one. The ten largest clonotypes hold 7.5% to 9% of the sample. The sequenced sample consisted of PBMCs. Source of these receptors: a human donor in good health.

The J gene is TRBJ2-3, the V gene TRBV7-3, with 7 bases lining up with TRBD2. The ends lost 1 base at V and 5 bases at J; junction bases unmatched: 9. Per the germline V gene, CDR1 is SGHTA and CDR2 is FQGTGA. CDR3 length: 16 residues. In nucleotides, the CDR3 is TGTGCCAGCAGCTTAAAGGGCGGGAGTAGCGAAGATACGCAGTATTTT. Protein sequence: CASSLKGGSSEDTQYF.

The chain combines TRBV19 with TRBJ1-5; the D is unclear. The CDR3 contains 13 residues. Germline CDR1 LNHDA, CDR2 SQIVND (reference sequence). Trimming took off 5 bases at V and 4 bases at J, with 9 bases between the two ends. The CDR3 sequence: CASSALVNQPQHF. CDR3 DNA: TGTGCCAGTAGTGCCTTAGTAAATCAGCCCCAGCATTTT.

CDR3 sequence reads: CASSIGQTDTGELFF. CDR3 in DNA: TGCGCCAGCAGCATAGGACAGACTGACACCGGGGAGCTGTTTTTT. The rearrangement links TRBV5-1 to TRBJ2-2; tentative D call: TRBD1 (6 bases). V gave up 4 bases and J gave up 3 bases, with 13 bases separating them. Germline values: CDR1 SGHRS, CDR2 YFSETQ. The CDR3 is 15 amino acids.

The chain employs TRBV2 and TRBJ2-1, with TRBD1 matching 7 bases. CDR1 and CDR2 (germline): SNHLY, FYNNEI. The CDR3 spans 12 residues. V lost 5 bases, J lost 7 bases, and 2 bases stayed unmatched. DNA for the CDR3: TGTGCCAGCAGTCCACAGGGGAATGAGCAGTTCTTC. Protein: CASSPQGNEQFF.

The CDR3 DNA is TGTGCCAGCAGTGAATCGGCTAGCGGGAGCTACGAGCAGTACTTC. Translated, it gives CASSESASGSYEQYF. The chain combines TRBV25-1 with TRBJ2-7; 10 positions agree with TRBD2. V was clipped by 1 base and J by 3 bases; unmatched bases: 3. CDR3 length: 15 amino acids. CDR1 is MGHDK and CDR2 is SYGVNS in the germline V gene.

The chain couples TRBV27 to TRBJ2-2; no definite D call. The CDR3 is made up of 12 amino acids. The V and J ends lost 3 bases and 5 bases respectively, with 4 bases between them. In germline, CDR1 is MNHEY, CDR2 SMNVEV (reference sequence). CDR3 sequence reads: CASSFQTGELFF. CDR3 in DNA: TGTGCCAGCAGTTTTCAAACCGGGGAGCTGTTTTTT.

The rearrangement joins TRBV10-3 to TRBJ1-1; TRBD1 might be the D (6 bases). The CDR3 covers 14 residues. V was pared by 2 bases and J by 5 bases, with 12 bases between. CDR1 is ENHRY, CDR2 SYGVKD, per germline. CDR3 in amino acids: CAISEQGGSTEAFF. DNA of the CDR3: TGTGCCATCAGTGAGCAAGGGGGAAGTACTGAAGCTTTCTTT.

The CDR3 DNA follows: TGTGCCGGTGGGCTAGCGGGACTGAATGAGCAGTTCTTC. It specifies CAGGLAGLNEQFF. This chain joins TRBV7-2 and TRBJ2-1, with 9 bases that match TRBD2. Germline CDR1 and CDR2: SGHTA and FQGNSA. The junction had 9 bases not matched to a gene; V was cut back by 11 bases and J by 7 bases. The CDR3 is 13 amino acids. Full variable domain (outside the CDR3, taken from reference TRBV7-2 and TRBJ2-1): GAGVSQSPSNKVTEKGKDVELRCDPISGHTALYWYRQSLGQGLEFLIYFQGNSAPDKSGLPSDRFSAERTGGSVSTLTIQRTQQEDSAVYLCAGGLAGLNEQFFGPGTRLTVL.

J is TRBJ2-1 and V is TRBV30; 8 bases agree with TRBD2. The CDR3 runs 14 residues. The trim removed 6 bases at V and 8 bases at J, leaving 12 bases unmatched. CDR1 is GTSNPN, CDR2 SVGIG, per germline (reference sequence). The CDR3 nucleotides are TGTGCCTGCCGCCGGGTCCGGGAGGGCGATGAGCAGTTCTTC. Amino acids: CACRRVREGDEQFF.

This sequence joins TRBV5-1 and TRBJ1-2, with D hard to call. The germline CDR1 and CDR2 sequences are SGHRS and YFSETQ. The CDR3 is made up of 17 amino acids. V shed 4 bases and J shed 1 base, with 20 bases lying between them. The CDR3 sequence is CASSAAHTVNFNYGYTF. The DNA for the CDR3 is TGCGCCAGCAGCGCCGCCCATACAGTAAACTTTAACTATGGCTACACCTTC.

The chain is built from TRBV2 and TRBJ2-1, with 8 bases lining up with TRBD2. Looked up from germline, CDR1 is SNHLY and CDR2 is FYNNEI. This CDR3 region has 19 residues. Germline trimming cut 6 bases from V and 0 bases from J; bases unmatched to any gene: 16. Here the CDR3 reads CASRKRRAIAGPSYNEQFF. In nucleotides, the CDR3 is TGTGCCAGCAGGAAACGTCGGGCGATAGCGGGACCCTCCTACAATGAGCAGTTCTTC.

V gene TRBV19 combines with J gene TRBJ1-2, with no clear D. Trimming cost V 3 bases and J 4 bases, with 15 bases left between them. CDR3 length equals 15 residues. CDR1 and CDR2 (germline): LNHDA, SQIVND (reference sequence). Written as DNA, the CDR3 is TGTGCCAGTAGTATCGGTGGGTTACAGAGCTATGGCTACACCTTC. The encoded protein is CASSIGGLQSYGYTF.

This sequence joins TRBV2 and TRBJ2-2, with 13 bases lining up with TRBD2. V dropped 4 bases and J dropped 4; count of bases not matched to a gene: 3. Germline-derived CDR1 and CDR2 are SNHLY and FYNNEI. The CDR3 is 16 residues long. The CDR3 DNA is TGTGCCAGCAGTGGGAGGACTAGCGGGAGCACCGGGGAGCTGTTTTTT. It encodes CASSGRTSGSTGELFF.

The rearrangement joins TRBV9 to TRBJ1-2; TRBD1 agrees at 7 bases. Germline V gene data show CDR1 as SGDLS and CDR2 as YYNGEE. CDR3 length equals 12 residues. V shed 4 bases and J 8 bases; nucleotides not matched to a gene: 5. The CDR3 DNA follows: TGTGCCAGCAGCTCCAGGGGGGACGGCTACACCTTC. This sequence encodes CASSSRGDGYTF.

V is TRBV11-1 and J is TRBJ2-1, with D uncertain. The CDR3 has 13 amino acids. Trimming left V 2 bases short and J 7 bases short, with 9 bases between. Germline loops: CDR1 SGHAT, CDR2 FQDESV (reference sequence). The CDR3 DNA reads as TGTGCCAGCAGCTTACCCCCCCGGAATGAGCAGTTCTTC. It encodes CASSLPPRNEQFF.

The chain links TRBV21-1 to TRBJ2-7; TRBD2 is the table's D call, not checked against the DNA. TRBV21-1 is an annotated pseudogene. This CDR3 region has 14 residues. The CDR3 DNA reads TGTGCCAGCAGTCGCTTTGCGAAGACCTACGAGCAGTACTTC. Translation: CASSRFAKTYEQYF.

This rearrangement joins TRBV9 to TRBJ1-3; D gene unclear. Deletions cut 4 bases from V and 4 bases from J, with 6 bases between. The CDR3 length is 12 residues. CDR1 SGDLS and CDR2 YYNGEE come from the germline V gene. The CDR3 region is CASSPRGNTIYF. The CDR3 bases are TGTGCCAGCAGCCCCAGGGGAAACACCATATATTTT.

This chain uses TRBV27 with TRBJ2-2; possible D gene TRBD1, 5 bases. V lost 7 bases to trimming and J lost 4 bases, with 16 bases between them. CDR3 length equals 15 residues. CDR1 is MNHEY, CDR2 SMNVEV, per germline (reference sequence). CDR3 in amino acids: CASTRERLSTGELFF. The CDR3 DNA sequence: TGTGCCAGCACCAGGGAAAGGTTGAGCACCGGGGAGCTGTTTTTT.

This clone was recorded only once. CDR3 sequence (DNA): TGTGCCAGCAGCTCAGGGCTAGCGGGACCCACAGATACGCAGTATTTT. Protein product: CASSSGLAGPTDTQYF. The chain couples TRBV7-8 to TRBJ2-3; 9 bases fit TRBD2. This CDR3 has 16 amino acids. Trimming at V came to 4 bases and at J to 2 bases, leaving 7 bases not matched to a gene. Germline V gives CDR1 SGHVS, CDR2 FQNEAQ.

The gene calls are TRBV10-3 and TRBJ1-4, with TRBD1 identical over 7 bases. The CDR3 contains 13 residues. Germline loops: CDR1 ENHRY, CDR2 SYGVKD. V lost 8 bases, J lost 4 bases, and 4 bases stayed unmatched. The CDR3 DNA follows: TGTGCCATCGGGACAGAGTTTAATGAAAAACTGTTTTTT. This codes for CAIGTEFNEKLFF.

J is TRBJ2-1 and V is TRBV6-1; 10 bases line up with TRBD2. This CDR3 is built from 16 residues. Germline V gives CDR1 MNHNS, CDR2 SASEGT. Trimming removed 2 bases from V and 3 bases from J; junction bases left unmatched: 4. CDR3 sequence: CASSERASGSYNEQFF. CDR3 coding DNA: TGTGCCAGCAGTGAACGGGCTAGCGGGAGCTACAATGAGCAGTTCTTC.

CDR3 nucleotide sequence: TGTGCCAGCAGCTCCGGGACAGCCAACATTCAGTACTTC. This translates into CASSSGTANIQYF. The chain combines TRBV11-1 with TRBJ2-4; 7 positions agree with TRBD1. Trimming took 4 bases from V and 7 from J; bases not matched to a gene: 4. The CDR3 is 13 amino acids. Germline values: CDR1 SGHAT, CDR2 FQDESV (reference sequence).

The chain employs TRBV5-1 and TRBJ2-3; no clear D. The V gene's germline CDR1 is SGHRS and CDR2 YFSETQ. This CDR3 region has 15 residues. Trimming pared 1 base from V and 6 bases from J, leaving 15 bases between. The CDR3 region has the DNA TGCGCCAGCAGCTTGCTGGGCTTGGGTGTTGATACGCAGTATTTT. As protein: CASSLLGLGVDTQYF.

The V gene is TRBV28, the J gene TRBJ1-5; 7 bases fit TRBD1. V shed 3 bases, J shed 7 bases, and the junction held 3 bases outside the gene matches. CDR3 length: 13 residues. Germline V gene lookup returns CDR1 MDHEN and CDR2 SYDVKM. The CDR3 nucleotides read TGTGCCAGCAGTTTTCAGGGGGACCAGCCCCAGCATTTT. This sequence encodes CASSFQGDQPQHF.